The following is a T cell receptor (beta chain) sequence with its context. Trimming took 6 bases from V and 8 from J, leaving 14 bases between them. Germline V gene sequence: CDR1 MNHEY, CDR2 SVGAGI. The CDR3 covers 13 residues. The entry originates in a study of shared clonotypes between healthy human individuals. The genomic DNA of each subset was split evenly across several immunoSEQ plates. As handled by the study authors: Sequence data from immunoSEQ were junction-only and lacked quality scores; consequently, filtering differed. TCRdb's copy holds only in-frame clones and misses some; the assay was immunoSEQ multiplex PCR. That table furnishes V, J and clone size, whereas the DNA furnished D and trimming. The sample holds roughly 2.1 million clones; about 93% are singletons and the top ten take roughly 1.7%. CD45RO-negative CD8 cells positively selected for CCR7 made up the naive population, which excluded terminally differentiated effector memory CD45RA+ cells.

Sequencing input: naive CD8+ T cells from PBMCs. The clonotype was recovered from a man in his late teens or twenties in good health. Some clones in this sample may be carry-over from other donors' samples. V is TRBV6-5 and J is TRBJ1-3; no reliable D call. The CDR3 sequence: CASRHAWGDTIYF. CDR3 bases: TGTGCCAGCAGGCACGCTTGGGGTGACACCATATATTTT.